There are a few counts of the clone carrying this T cell receptor beta chain. As it was prepared, the TCRbeta library received unique molecular identifiers. Each CDR3 protein gets one entry after TCRdb re-called the PCR reads with MiXCR. The sample carries hundreds of thousands of distinct CDR3 sequences, around 12% recorded once. The data were obtained in a study of T-cell reconstitution after alpha-beta-depleted transplantation in children. The TCR originated in a human donor who donated a stem cell graft to a child with combined immunodeficiency. The source was PBMCs from the stem cell graft donor, collected from the stem cell graft.

The CDR3 loop reads CASSPRASDEQYF. DNA for the CDR3: TGTGCCAGCAGCCCACGGGCTAGCGATGAGCAGTACTTC. The V call is TRBV3-1, the J call TRBJ2-7, with D possibly being TRBD2 (6 bases). The CDR3 totals 13 residues. Looked up from germline, CDR1 is LGHDT and CDR2 is YNNKEL (reference sequence). Trimming shortened V by 4 bases and J by 7 bases, and 14 bases separated the two germline ends.